The rows below give T cell receptor beta chains drawn from one sample of a study of T-cell reconstitution after alpha-beta-depleted transplantation in children. TCRdb reanalysed the PCR reads using MiXCR and keeps one entry per CDR3 protein. The sample yields some 400,000 distinct CDR3 sequences, over 20% seen once. Material: PBMCs from the stem cell graft donor, obtained from the stem cell graft. The receptor set was obtained from a human donor who donated a stem cell graft to a child with acute myeloid leukemia. Both conserved end residues are part of each CDR3. The D gene is left open where the match is weak. Where a row states a size, it is once, few, many or the class of an expanded clone; other rows omit it.

V	J	D	size	CDR3	DNA
TRBV15	TRBJ1-2	NA	few	CATSRDVRGVEGYTF	TGTGCCACCAGCAGAGACGTCCGAGGGGTGGAGGGCTACACCTTC
TRBV28	TRBJ2-7	NA	NA	CASKRGQPYYEQYF	TGTGCCAGCAAGAGGGGCCAACCCTACTACGAGCAGTACTTC
TRBV12-3/TRBV12-4	TRBJ2-7	NA	many	CASSLGGPTYEQYF	TGTGCCAGCAGTTTAGGCGGACCGACCTACGAGCAGTACTTC
TRBV14	TRBJ2-1	TRBD2	few	CASSQDFLAVNEQFF	TGTGCCAGCAGCCAAGATTTCCTAGCGGTGAATGAGCAGTTCTTC
TRBV29-1	TRBJ2-7	TRBD1	many	CSVGPRDRDYEQYF	TGCAGCGTTGGCCCCCGGGACAGGGACTACGAGCAGTACTTC
TRBV28	TRBJ1-1	NA	NA	CASSTGGAAFF	TGTGCCAGCAGCACCGGGGGGGCGGCTTTCTTT
TRBV12-3/TRBV12-4	TRBJ1-1	NA	few	CASSPQNTEAFF	TGTGCCAGCAGTCCCCAAAACACTGAAGCTTTCTTT
TRBV15	TRBJ2-3	NA	many	CATSRGDTFSSDTQYF	TGTGCCACCAGCAGAGGGGACACATTTAGCTCAGATACGCAGTATTTT
TRBV7-8	TRBJ2-2	TRBD2	few	CASSFRRTGTSGRDTGELFF	TGTGCCAGCAGCTTCAGACGGACAGGGACTAGCGGGAGGGACACCGGGGAGCTGTTTTTT
TRBV7-2	TRBJ2-7	TRBD1	NA	CASSLRDRGSEQYF	TGTGCCAGCAGCCTCCGGGACAGGGGAAGCGAGCAGTACTTC
TRBV6-5	TRBJ2-1	TRBD2	few	CASSYSSLAGGGYNEQFF	TGTGCCAGCAGTTACTCCTCACTAGCGGGAGGAGGGTACAATGAGCAGTTCTTC
TRBV20-1	TRBJ2-3	TRBD2	many	CSATLAGSYTDTQYF	TGCAGTGCAACACTAGCGGGGTCCTACACAGATACGCAGTATTTT
TRBV11-2	TRBJ2-7	TRBD1	many	CASSPQGSLYEQYF	TGTGCCAGCAGCCCACAGGGGTCCCTCTACGAGCAGTACTTC
TRBV7-9	TRBJ2-3	NA	NA	CASSTYTGSTDTQYF	TGTGCCAGCAGCACTTATACAGGGAGCACAGATACGCAGTATTTT
TRBV7-6	TRBJ2-1	TRBD2	NA	CASSLAASGPYNEQFF	TGTGCCAGCAGCTTAGCGGCTAGCGGGCCCTACAATGAGCAGTTCTTC
TRBV28	TRBJ2-1	NA	NA	CASSFMDEQFF	TGTGCCAGCAGTTTTATGGATGAGCAGTTCTTC
TRBV6-1	TRBJ2-7	NA	few	CASSEGGQGRHEQYF	TGTGCCAGCAGTGAAGGGGGCCAGGGGAGGCACGAGCAGTACTTC
TRBV28	TRBJ2-7	TRBD1	NA	CASSWDREDYEQYF	TGTGCCAGCAGTTGGGACAGGGAGGACTACGAGCAGTACTTC
TRBV5-1	TRBJ2-2	TRBD2	NA	CASSSYQGSGRSTGELFF	TGCGCCAGCAGCTCCTATCAAGGTAGCGGGAGAAGCACCGGGGAGCTGTTTTTT
TRBV12-3/TRBV12-4	TRBJ2-1	NA	many	CASSFLPSGDNEQFF	TGTGCCAGCAGTTTTCTCCCGAGCGGAGACAATGAGCAGTTCTTC
TRBV12-3/TRBV12-4	TRBJ2-5	NA	NA	CASSLLSTNETQYF	TGTGCCAGCAGTTTATTGAGCACAAACGAGACCCAGTACTTC
TRBV7-3	TRBJ1-1	TRBD1	NA	CASSLLPYRGENTEAFF	TGTGCCAGCAGCTTACTCCCCTACAGGGGAGAAAACACTGAAGCTTTCTTT
TRBV15	TRBJ2-7	NA	many	CATSPQVGVSYEQYF	TGTGCCACCAGCCCCCAGGTGGGAGTCTCCTACGAGCAGTACTTC
TRBV9	TRBJ2-3	NA	many	CASSVARTGSPTDTQYF	TGTGCCAGCAGCGTAGCTCGAACCGGTTCGCCCACAGATACGCAGTATTTT
TRBV15	TRBJ1-1	NA	few	CATSRGPNSEAFF	TGTGCCACCAGCAGAGGCCCTAACAGTGAAGCTTTCTTT
TRBV29-1	TRBJ2-7	NA	few	CSDGQSYEQYF	TGCAGCGATGGGCAAAGCTACGAGCAGTACTTC
TRBV20-1	TRBJ1-3	NA	NA	CSARKDPSFAGNTIYF	TGCAGTGCTAGAAAGGACCCTTCCTTCGCTGGAAACACCATATATTTT
TRBV6-5	TRBJ1-5	TRBD1	NA	CASSSLRGGRYSNQPQHF	TGTGCCAGCAGTTCGCTGAGAGGGGGCCGTTATAGCAATCAGCCCCAGCATTTT
TRBV20-1	TRBJ2-1	TRBD2	NA	CSARDILTSGSNEQFF	TGCAGTGCTAGAGATATTTTGACTAGCGGGAGCAATGAGCAGTTCTTC
TRBV7-2	TRBJ1-1	NA	NA	CASSLWADTEAFF	TGTGCCAGCAGCTTATGGGCCGACACTGAAGCTTTCTTT
TRBV29-1	TRBJ2-1	NA	many	CSVDPRPGSSYNEQFF	TGCAGCGTTGATCCCCGCCCCGGGTCCTCCTACAATGAGCAGTTCTTC
TRBV5-1	TRBJ1-1	NA	NA	CASSLSTGKGTEAFF	TGCGCCAGCAGCCTCTCGACAGGAAAGGGAACTGAAGCTTTCTTT
TRBV19	TRBJ2-1	NA	NA	CASRSGSPHNEQFF	TGTGCCAGTAGGAGTGGCAGCCCCCACAATGAGCAGTTCTTC
TRBV11-3	TRBJ2-1	TRBD1	few	CASSLRDREEQFF	TGTGCCAGCAGCCTGAGGGACAGGGAAGAGCAGTTCTTC
TRBV4-2	TRBJ2-2	TRBD2	many	CASSRSGRADTGELFF	TGTGCCAGCAGCCGTAGCGGGAGGGCCGACACCGGGGAGCTGTTTTTT
TRBV20-1	TRBJ1-1	NA	many	CSASPQGTTEAFF	TGCAGTGCTTCCCCACAGGGTACCACTGAAGCTTTCTTT
TRBV9	TRBJ2-1	NA	NA	CASSVARNEQFF	TGTGCCAGCAGCGTAGCGAGAAATGAGCAGTTCTTC
TRBV29-1	TRBJ1-5	TRBD1	many	CSSWTGAFYQPQHF	TGCAGCTCATGGACAGGGGCCTTTTATCAGCCCCAGCATTTT
TRBV20-1	TRBJ1-1	NA	many	CSASPGGMVTEAFF	TGCAGTGCCTCGCCTGGTGGGATGGTAACTGAAGCTTTCTTT
TRBV7-9	TRBJ2-3	TRBD1	once	CASGDRSWDTQYF	TGTGCCAGCGGGGACAGGAGTTGGGATACGCAGTATTTT
TRBV4-1	TRBJ2-7	NA	NA	CASSPPRVGSSYEQYF	TGCGCCAGCAGCCCGCCCCGGGTGGGAAGCTCCTACGAGCAGTACTTC
TRBV6-1	TRBJ1-5	NA	few	CASNGILNQPQHF	TGTGCCAGCAACGGGATCCTCAATCAGCCCCAGCATTTT
TRBV12-3/TRBV12-4	TRBJ2-3	TRBD2	few	CASSFSGSSTDTQYF	TGTGCCAGCAGCTTTAGCGGGTCGAGCACAGATACGCAGTATTTT
TRBV10-3	TRBJ2-7	TRBD2	many	CATQLAGGGEQYF	TGTGCCACCCAACTAGCGGGAGGGGGGGAGCAGTACTTC
TRBV5-1	TRBJ1-1	NA	NA	CASMTDLGSEAFF	TGCGCCAGCATGACTGACTTGGGGAGTGAAGCTTTCTTT
TRBV27	TRBJ2-7	NA	few	CASRPDSTRSSYEQYF	TGTGCCAGCAGACCAGATTCGACTAGAAGTTCCTACGAGCAGTACTTC
TRBV5-6	TRBJ1-2	NA	NA	CASSIRANYGYTF	TGTGCCAGCAGCATTCGGGCGAACTATGGCTACACCTTC
TRBV6-4	TRBJ2-7	TRBD2	many	CASRPRSSRTSGTSYEQYF	TGTGCCAGCAGACCACGCAGTTCCCGGACTAGCGGGACCTCCTACGAGCAGTACTTC
TRBV12-3/TRBV12-4	TRBJ2-3	NA	few	CASSREEGSTDTQYF	TGTGCCAGCAGCCGCGAGGAGGGAAGCACAGATACGCAGTATTTT
TRBV5-1	TRBJ2-2	NA	NA	CASSHADPITTGELFF	TGCGCCAGCAGCCACGCGGACCCGATAACGACCGGGGAGCTGTTTTTT
TRBV7-9	TRBJ2-1	NA	NA	CASSLASGTGLGEQFF	TGTGCCAGCAGCTTAGCCTCCGGGACCGGCCTAGGAGAGCAGTTCTTC
TRBV5-1	TRBJ2-7	TRBD2	few	CASRSEGLAGGEQYF	TGCGCCAGCAGATCCGAGGGACTAGCGGGAGGCGAGCAGTACTTC
TRBV27	TRBJ2-7	TRBD1	NA	CASSGNTGVSPYEQYF	TGTGCCAGCAGTGGCAATACAGGGGTATCCCCCTACGAGCAGTACTTC
TRBV29-1	TRBJ1-4	NA	few	CSAGQRNEKLFF	TGCAGCGCGGGGCAACGTAATGAAAAACTGTTTTTT
TRBV20-1	TRBJ1-4	NA	few	CSASRDGLTNEKLFF	TGCAGTGCTAGTCGGGACGGATTAACTAATGAAAAACTGTTTTTT